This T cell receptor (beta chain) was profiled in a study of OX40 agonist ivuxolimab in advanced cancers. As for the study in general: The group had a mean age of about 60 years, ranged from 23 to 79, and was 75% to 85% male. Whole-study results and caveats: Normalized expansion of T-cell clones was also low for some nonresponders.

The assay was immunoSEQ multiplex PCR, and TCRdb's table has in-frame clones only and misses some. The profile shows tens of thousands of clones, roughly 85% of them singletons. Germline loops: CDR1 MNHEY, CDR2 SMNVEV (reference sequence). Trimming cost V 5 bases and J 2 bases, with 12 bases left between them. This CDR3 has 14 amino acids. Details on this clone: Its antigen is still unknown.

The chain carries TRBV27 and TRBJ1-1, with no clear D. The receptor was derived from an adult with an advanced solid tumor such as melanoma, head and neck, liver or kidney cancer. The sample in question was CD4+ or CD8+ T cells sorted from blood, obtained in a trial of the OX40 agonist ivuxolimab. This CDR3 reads CASSRTGINTEAFF. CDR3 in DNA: TGTGCCAGCAGTCGAACGGGGATTAACACTGAAGCTTTCTTT.